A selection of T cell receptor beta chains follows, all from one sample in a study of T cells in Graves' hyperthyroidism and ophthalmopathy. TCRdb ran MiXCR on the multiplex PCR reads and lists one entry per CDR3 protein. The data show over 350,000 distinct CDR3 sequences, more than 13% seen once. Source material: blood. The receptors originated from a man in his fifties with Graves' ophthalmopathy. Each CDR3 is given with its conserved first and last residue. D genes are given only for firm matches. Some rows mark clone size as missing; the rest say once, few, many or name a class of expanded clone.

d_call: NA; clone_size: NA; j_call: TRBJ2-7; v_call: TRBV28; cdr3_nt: TGTGCCACTCTCTCCGGGACTCTCGAGCAGTACTTC; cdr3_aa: CATLSGTLEQYF
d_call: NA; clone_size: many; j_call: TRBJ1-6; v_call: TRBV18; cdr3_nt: TGTGCCAGCTCACCGGACACCCCACCCCTCCACTTT; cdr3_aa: CASSPDTPPLHF
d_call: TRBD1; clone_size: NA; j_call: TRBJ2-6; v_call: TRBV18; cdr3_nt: TGTGCCAGCTCACCCCTACAGGGGACTGGGGCCAACGTCCTGACTTTC; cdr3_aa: CASSPLQGTGANVLTF
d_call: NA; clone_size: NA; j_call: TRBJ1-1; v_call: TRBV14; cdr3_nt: TGTGCCAGCAGCCAAGAGGTATCCGGGCGCACTGAAGCTTTCTTT; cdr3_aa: CASSQEVSGRTEAFF
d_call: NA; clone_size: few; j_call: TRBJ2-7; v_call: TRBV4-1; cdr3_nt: TGCGCCAGCAGCCAAGAGGGACGCGGCTCCTACGAGCAGTACTTC; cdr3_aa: CASSQEGRGSYEQYF
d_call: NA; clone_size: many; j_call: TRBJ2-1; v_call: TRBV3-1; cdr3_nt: TGTGCCAGCAGCAGTCGATCCGTCTACAATGAGCAGTTCTTC; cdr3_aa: CASSSRSVYNEQFF
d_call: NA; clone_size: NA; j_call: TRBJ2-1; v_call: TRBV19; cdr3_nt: TGTGCCAGTACCTCCGGGGTTCTGCAGTTCTTC; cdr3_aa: CASTSGVLQFF
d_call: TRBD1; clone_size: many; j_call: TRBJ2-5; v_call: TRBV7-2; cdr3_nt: TGTGCCAGCAGCCTGACCGGACAGGGGGTGCAAGAGACCCAGTACTTC; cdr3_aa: CASSLTGQGVQETQYF
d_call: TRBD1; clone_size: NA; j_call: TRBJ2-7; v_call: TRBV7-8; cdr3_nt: TGTGCCAGCAGCTCTAAGGACAGGGTCTACGAGCAGTACTTC; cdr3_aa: CASSSKDRVYEQYF
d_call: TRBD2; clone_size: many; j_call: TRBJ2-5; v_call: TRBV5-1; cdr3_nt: TGCGCCAGCAGCTTGGGGCGTCTAGGTAGCGGGAGGCTACAAGAGACCCAGTACTTC; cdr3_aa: CASSLGRLGSGRLQETQYF
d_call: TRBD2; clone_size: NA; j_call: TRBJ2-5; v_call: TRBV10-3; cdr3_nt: TGTGCCATCAGTGCAGGCGCGGGGGGGTACCAAGAGACCCAGTACTTC; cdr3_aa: CAISAGAGGYQETQYF
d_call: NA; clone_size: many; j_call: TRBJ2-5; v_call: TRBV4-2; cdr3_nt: TGTGCCAGCAGCCAAGATCAGGGGCTTGGTGAGACCCAGTACTTC; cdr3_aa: CASSQDQGLGETQYF
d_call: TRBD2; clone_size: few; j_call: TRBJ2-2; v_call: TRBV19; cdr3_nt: TGTGCCAGTACTCCGGCCGGGAGGGCCGCCGGGGAGCTGTTTTTT; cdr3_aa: CASTPAGRAAGELFF
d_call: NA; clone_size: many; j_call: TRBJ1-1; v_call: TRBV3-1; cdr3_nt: TGTGCCAGCAGCCAAGTCAGCCACACTGAAGCTTTCTTT; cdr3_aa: CASSQVSHTEAFF
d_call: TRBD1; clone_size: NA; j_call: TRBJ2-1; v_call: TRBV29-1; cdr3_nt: TGCAGCGTAGGGGACAGGGAGCAGTTCTTC; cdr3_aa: CSVGDREQFF
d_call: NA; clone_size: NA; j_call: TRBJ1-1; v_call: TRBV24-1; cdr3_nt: TGTGCCACCAGCCAGGGGTCATGGGAAGCTTTCTTT; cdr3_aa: CATSQGSWEAFF
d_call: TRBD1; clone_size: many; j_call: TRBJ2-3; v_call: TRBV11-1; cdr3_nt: TGTGCCAGCAGCGCACGCGGCAGGGGGCTTGATACGCAGTATTTT; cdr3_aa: CASSARGRGLDTQYF
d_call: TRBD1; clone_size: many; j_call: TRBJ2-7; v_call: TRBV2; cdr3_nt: TGTGCCAGCAGCGCCGGGACAGGGGGCTCCTACGAGCAGTACTTC; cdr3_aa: CASSAGTGGSYEQYF
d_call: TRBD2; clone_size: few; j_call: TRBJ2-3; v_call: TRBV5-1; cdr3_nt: TGCGCCAGCAGGCTTACTAGCGGGAGTCTCACAGATACGCAGTATTTT; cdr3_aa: CASRLTSGSLTDTQYF
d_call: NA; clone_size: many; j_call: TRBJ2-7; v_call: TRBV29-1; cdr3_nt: TGCAGCGTTGATCGCGTGGCAGGGAGTTGGGAGCAGTACTTC; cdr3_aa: CSVDRVAGSWEQYF
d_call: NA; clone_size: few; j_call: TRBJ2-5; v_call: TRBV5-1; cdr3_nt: TGCGCCAGCAGCCCGACAGAACAAGAGACCCAGTACTTC; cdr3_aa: CASSPTEQETQYF
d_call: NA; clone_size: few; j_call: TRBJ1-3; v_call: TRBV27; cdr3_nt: TGTGCCAGCAGTTTCCTCGGGGTTCCTGGAAACACCATATATTTT; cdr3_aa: CASSFLGVPGNTIYF
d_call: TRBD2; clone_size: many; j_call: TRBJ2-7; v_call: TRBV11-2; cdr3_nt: TGTGCCAGCAGCTTCGGACTAGCGGGAGGCGAGCAGTACTTC; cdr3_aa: CASSFGLAGGEQYF
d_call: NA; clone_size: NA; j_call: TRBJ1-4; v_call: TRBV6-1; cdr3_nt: TGTGCCAGCAGTGAAACAGGGCGGGAAAAACTGTTTTTT; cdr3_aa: CASSETGREKLFF
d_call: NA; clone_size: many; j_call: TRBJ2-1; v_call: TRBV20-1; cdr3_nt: TGCAGTGCTCCGGGGTTGCAGCGGGTGTACAATGAGCAGTTCTTC; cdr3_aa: CSAPGLQRVYNEQFF
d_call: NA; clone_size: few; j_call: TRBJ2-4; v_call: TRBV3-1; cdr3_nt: TGTGCCAGCAGCCCCGGGGGCGGGGGAAACATTCAGTACTTC; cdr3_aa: CASSPGGGGNIQYF
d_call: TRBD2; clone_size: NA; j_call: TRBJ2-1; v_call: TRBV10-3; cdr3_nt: TGTGCCATCCTAGCGGGAGTGTCGAACAATGAGCAGTTCTTC; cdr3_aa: CAILAGVSNNEQFF
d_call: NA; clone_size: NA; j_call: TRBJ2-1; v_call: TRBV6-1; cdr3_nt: TGTGCCAGCAGTGACCTAGACGTTTCCTACAATGAGCAGTTCTTC; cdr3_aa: CASSDLDVSYNEQFF
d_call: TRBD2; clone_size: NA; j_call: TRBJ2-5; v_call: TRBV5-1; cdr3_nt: TGCGCCAGCGGAACTAGTGGGACTAGCGGGAGAACCCAAGAGACCCAGTACTTC; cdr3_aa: CASGTSGTSGRTQETQYF
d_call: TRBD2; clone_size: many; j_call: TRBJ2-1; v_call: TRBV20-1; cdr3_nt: TGCAGTGCTCAACTAGCGGGTTTCGATGAGCAGTTCTTC; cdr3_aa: CSAQLAGFDEQFF
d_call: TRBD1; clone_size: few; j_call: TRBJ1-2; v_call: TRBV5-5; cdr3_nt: TGTGCCAGCAGCCGTGGGACAGGGGAGGGTTATGGCTACACCTTC; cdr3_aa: CASSRGTGEGYGYTF
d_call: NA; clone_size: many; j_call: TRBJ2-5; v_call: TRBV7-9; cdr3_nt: TGTGCCAGCAGCTTAGCGGGCAGGGAAGAGACCCAGTACTTC; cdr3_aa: CASSLAGREETQYF
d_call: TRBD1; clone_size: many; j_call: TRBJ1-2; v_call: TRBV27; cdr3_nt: TGTGCCAGCAGGAAGACATACCGGGACAGGAGCCTCTATGGCTACACCTTC; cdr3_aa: CASRKTYRDRSLYGYTF
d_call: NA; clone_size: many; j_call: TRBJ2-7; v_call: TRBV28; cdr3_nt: TGTGCCAGCATTGAGATAGGACTAGGGGGATACGAGCAGTACTTC; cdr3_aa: CASIEIGLGGYEQYF
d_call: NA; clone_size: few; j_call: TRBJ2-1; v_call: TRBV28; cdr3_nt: TGTGCCAGCAGTTTGCCGTTGGGTCGGCAGTTCTTC; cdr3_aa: CASSLPLGRQFF
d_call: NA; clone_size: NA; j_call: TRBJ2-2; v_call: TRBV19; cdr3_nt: TGTGCCAGTCTGCGGGGTGCGGTTGGCACCGGGGAGCTGTTTTTT; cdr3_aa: CASLRGAVGTGELFF
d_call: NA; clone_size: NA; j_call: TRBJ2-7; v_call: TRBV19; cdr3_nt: TGTGCCAGTAGTATAGAGGTCGGACTGGGCAGGGGCCACGAGCAGTACTTC; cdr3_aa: CASSIEVGLGRGHEQYF